The entry below gives a single TCR beta chain sequence along with its context. The target antigen is unknown. This was the immunoSEQ version 4 assay in survey mode. The assay was immunoSEQ multiplex PCR, and TCRdb's table has in-frame clones only and misses some. The sample has about 43,000 clones, around 82% seen once. The entry originates in a study of persistence of HIV-infected CD4 T cells. The J segment lost 0 bases and the V segment lost 7 bases, leaving 10 bases of the junction unmatched. This CDR3 has 16 residues. Germline V gives CDR1 LNHDA, CDR2 SQIVND (reference sequence). Study-level findings and limits: Antigen-responding cells were enriched for degenerate expanded CDR3beta sequences.

An overlapping HIV-1 Gag peptide pool stimulated these cells at 0.95 to 1 ug/peptide/mL. Memory cells lacking CD40L and CD69 with high CD45RO were sorted. CD8+ T cells were removed from PBMCs prior to stimulation. V and J are TRBV19 and TRBJ1-1; 8 nucleotides align to TRBD1. This specimen was CD4+ T cells sorted from PBMCs after approximately 19-hour stimulation, taken from a patient who received antiretroviral therapy. The sequence came from an adult man with HIV who was CMV-seropositive. Here the CDR3 reads CASKDNRGFLNTEAFF. The CDR3 region has the DNA TGTGCCAGTAAGGATAACAGGGGGTTTTTGAACACTGAAGCTTTCTTT. The variable domain in full, completed from reference TRBV19 and TRBJ1-1, reads DGGITQSPKYLFRKEGQNVTLSCEQNLNHDAMYWYRQDPGQGLRLIYYSQIVNDFQKGDIAEGYSVSREKKESFPLTVTSAQKNPTAFYLCASKDNRGFLNTEAFFGQGTRLTVV.